This T cell receptor beta chain was recorded in a study of metastatic and nonmetastatic thyroid tumors (TCRdb year 2020). Notes on the research overall: Repertoires were compared across peripheral blood and tumor or nodule tissue samples from malignant and benign thyroid patients. Results and caveats for the whole study, not just this receptor: TCR beta diversity was reported as significantly higher in malignant tumors than in benign nodules, in both blood and tumor samples.

No patient had received any treatment before thyroid surgery. Patient clinical samples collected from the early 2010s to the late 2010s were retrospectively analysed using T-cell receptor beta sequencing. The library was prepared using PCR. Sequencing relied on an Illumina HiSeq 4000. High-throughput sequencing was used to profile the CDR3 region of the TCR beta-chain in every patient. Per the original workflow: CDR3 differences across clinicopathological groups were used to build a classifier for discriminating distant-metastatic papillary thyroid cancer patients. To measure repertoire diversity the researchers used the Shannon index, while the Morisita-Horn index served to gauge how similar the tumor and blood repertoires were. TCRdb reworked the public reads: Q25 trimming with fastp, MiXCR clone assembly, productive beta chains retained. The authors' filters were not applied to this entry. Within this sample are 34,000 or so clones, with about 17% of them counted one time only. 3% to 3.5% of the sample is taken by the ten largest.

This clone was observed a few times. Its antigen remains unidentified. No base quality values were provided; no much bigger clone lies one nucleotide off. The CDR3 has 14 amino acids, counting the end cysteine and phenylalanine. Left in the record is the CDR3 DNA by itself, 42 bases read in frame from the first base. V and J are truncated by 4 bases and 5 bases respectively, leaving an intervening sequence of 15 bases. CDR1 MNHNS and CDR2 SASEGT were looked up in the germline V gene. The sequence was obtained from a female donor with papillary thyroid cancer or a benign thyroid nodule (not recorded which). Some clones in this sample may be carry-over from other donors' samples. The chain joins TRBV6-1 to TRBJ2-7; no D gene can be assigned with confidence. The sequenced sample consisted of blood. The CDR3 protein: CASSVSAESNEQYF. The nucleotides are TGTGCCAGCAGTGTAAGCGCGGAGAGCAACGAGCAGTACTTC.